This T cell receptor beta chain was found in a study of blood T cell repertoires in COVID-19. Overall study: Nucleic acid was either cDNA or gDNA, and it came from T cells, B-cell-depleted T cells, or PBMCs.

V was shortened by 2 bases and J by 3 bases, with 13 bases between the two germline ends. The CDR3 covers 15 residues. Germline loops: CDR1 SGHNT, CDR2 YYREEE (reference sequence). TCRdb's copy holds only in-frame clones and misses some; the assay was immunoSEQ multiplex PCR. The sample yields 130,000 to 150,000 clones, around 81% seen once. The clonotype comes from a woman aged 45-65 years with acute or convalescent COVID-19. Sequenced input: peripheral blood. This chain connects TRBV5-4 to TRBJ2-3, with a possible D match to TRBD1 (6 bases). CDR3 region: CASSLTGLRTDTQYF. The CDR3 region has the DNA TGTGCCAGCAGCTTAACAGGGCTTCGGACAGATACGCAGTATTTT. Based on the CDR3 plus reference TRBV5-4 and TRBJ2-3, the full variable domain is ETGVTQSPTHLIKTRGQQVTLRCSSQSGHNTVSWYQQALGQGPQFIFQYYREEENGRGNFPPRFSGLQFPNYSSELNVNALELDDSALYLCASSLTGLRTDTQYFGPGTRLTVL.